Below, 28 T cell receptor beta chains from the same sample are listed, as sequenced in a study of blood T cell repertoires in COVID-19. The method was immunoSEQ multiplex PCR; TCRdb's version includes in-frame clones alone and lacks a portion of them. The sample lists 95,000 to 110,000 clones; about three quarters were seen once. The sequencing sample was made of peripheral blood. These receptors were collected from a man between 65 and 80 years old with acute or convalescent COVID-19.

In its sample, this clone was seen a few times. The genes are TRBV6-2 or TRBV6-3 and TRBJ2-2, with TRBD2 matching over 14 bases. V gave up 4 bases and J gave up 5 bases; unmatched junction bases: 6. The CDR3 has 17 amino acids. CDR1 is MNHEY, CDR2 SVGEGT, per germline. CDR3 coding DNA: TGTGCCAGCAGTTCCCGGACTAGCGGGGGGTGGACCGGGGAGCTGTTTTTT. Encoded protein: CASSSRTSGGWTGELFF.

This clone was observed once. J is TRBJ2-1 and V is TRBV19; 14 bases agree with TRBD2. The CDR3 consists of 19 residues. The germline gives CDR1 LNHDA, CDR2 SQIVND (reference sequence). Germline trimming cut 0 bases from V and 4 bases from J; bases unmatched to any gene: 8. The CDR3 nucleotides read TGTGCCAGTAGTATAGAGGGGACTAGCGGGGGCCCTCCGTACAATGAGCAGTTCTTC. Translating gives CASSIEGTSGGPPYNEQFF.

This clone was picked up one time. The genes are TRBV6-2 or TRBV6-3 and TRBJ1-2, with TRBD1 as a possible D gene (6 bases). Looked up from germline, CDR1 is MNHEY and CDR2 is SVGEGT. This CDR3 has 13 amino acids. The ends were cut back, 5 bases at V and 7 bases at J, with 14 bases in the middle. The CDR3 coding sequence is TGTGCCAGCAGTCTCAAGGGGGAATCTGGCTACACCTTC. Amino acids: CASSLKGESGYTF.

The chain employs TRBV3-1 (or the pseudogene TRBV3-2) and TRBJ1-1; D is perhaps TRBD1 (5 bases). The germline CDR1 and CDR2 sequences are LGHDT and YNNKEL (reference sequence). This CDR3 has 13 residues. Trimming stripped 2 bases from V and 4 bases from J, with 8 bases between. CDR3 amino acids: CASSQRGGTEAFF. In nucleotides, the CDR3 is TGTGCCAGCAGCCAAAGGGGCGGCACTGAAGCTTTCTTT.

The chain employs TRBV12-3 or TRBV12-4 and TRBJ1-2; 9 bases match TRBD1. The CDR3 loop spans 13 amino acids. V was pared by 6 bases and J by 8 bases, with 7 bases of the junction left unmatched. The CDR3 loop reads CASRGQGVGGYTF. The CDR3 DNA follows: TGTGCCAGCAGGGGACAGGGAGTGGGCGGCTACACCTTC.

V and J are TRBV6-6 and TRBJ1-5, with D maybe TRBD1 (6 bases). The CDR3 runs to 15 residues. V gave up 2 bases and J gave up 4 bases, with 12 bases separating them. Germline V gene lookup returns CDR1 MNHNY and CDR2 SVGAGI (reference sequence). The CDR3 protein is CASSYGSTGNQPQHF. In DNA form, the CDR3 reads TGTGCCAGCAGTTACGGGTCAACAGGGAATCAGCCCCAGCATTTT.

The chain carries TRBV29-1 and TRBJ1-4; D is possibly TRBD1 (6 bases). The ends were cut back, 6 bases at V and 7 bases at J, with 18 bases in the middle. Germline loops: CDR1 SQVTM, CDR2 ANQGSEA. This CDR3 has 14 amino acids. As DNA, the CDR3 is TGCAGCGTCTCACGGGCGCAGGGGAGTGAAAAACTGTTTTTT. Protein sequence: CSVSRAQGSEKLFF.

This sequence joins TRBV7-3 and TRBJ2-1, with a tentative D call TRBD2 (7 bases). CDR3 size: 15 residues. CDR1 is SGHTA and CDR2 is FQGTGA in the germline V gene. V dropped 4 bases and J dropped 4 bases, with 14 bases sitting between them. The CDR3 loop is CASSSQGGGYNEQFF. The DNA of the CDR3 is TGTGCCAGCAGCTCTCAGGGAGGGGGGTACAATGAGCAGTTCTTC.

This chain links TRBV6-1 with TRBJ1-2, with TRBD1 as a possible D gene (6 bases). The V gene lost 8 bases and the J gene lost 2 bases, with 9 bases spanning the gap. Per the germline V gene, CDR1 is MNHNS and CDR2 is SASEGT. The CDR3 spans 12 residues. In DNA form, the CDR3 reads TGTGCCAGCGAAACAGGGAACTATGGCTACACCTTC. Its translation is CASETGNYGYTF.

This rearrangement joins TRBV7-2 to TRBJ1-5; 11 bases match TRBD1. This CDR3 has 15 residues. Trimming took 3 bases from V and 7 from J; bases not matched to a gene: 5. The germline V gene encodes CDR1 SGHTA and CDR2 FQGNSA. CDR3 protein: CASSFGQGAGQPQHF. CDR3 bases: TGTGCCAGCAGCTTCGGACAGGGGGCAGGCCAGCCCCAGCATTTT.

The J gene is TRBJ2-1, the V gene TRBV18; D is unresolved. V lost 0 bases, J lost 9 bases, and 9 bases lay in between. Germline V gene lookup returns CDR1 KGHSH and CDR2 LQKENI. The CDR3 has 13 amino acids. CDR3 loop: CASSPPAFSEQFF. As DNA, the CDR3 is TGTGCCAGCTCACCACCTGCCTTTAGTGAGCAGTTCTTC. The entire variable domain, with the rest obtained from reference TRBV18 and TRBJ2-1, is as follows: NAGVMQNPRHLVRRRGQEARLRCSPMKGHSHVYWYRQLPEEGLKFMVYLQKENIIDESGMPKERFSAEFPKEGPSILRIQQVVRGDSAAYFCASSPPAFSEQFFGPGTRLTVL.

The CDR3 region is CASSLRQAGELFF. The CDR3 region has the DNA TGTGCCAGCAGTTTAAGGCAGGCCGGGGAGCTGTTTTTT. The V call is TRBV12-3 or TRBV12-4, the J call TRBJ2-2; D remains ambiguous. The CDR3 sequence is 13 residues long. V lost 2 bases and J lost 6, with 7 bases in between.

This clone was counted only a few times. The chain couples TRBV7-2 to TRBJ1-4; tentatively, D is TRBD1 (6 bases). The CDR3 has 15 residues. In germline, CDR1 is SGHTA, CDR2 FQGNSA. V dropped 5 bases and J dropped 5 bases, with 15 bases sitting between them. The CDR3 DNA follows: TGTGCCAGCAGCCCGGGAGGACAGAAAAATGAAAAACTGTTTTTT. The encoded protein is CASSPGGQKNEKLFF. Together with reference TRBV7-2 and TRBJ1-4, the CDR3 gives the full variable domain: GAGVSQSPSNKVTEKGKDVELRCDPISGHTALYWYRQSLGQGLEFLIYFQGNSAPDKSGLPSDRFSAERTGGSVSTLTIQRTQQEDSAVYLCASSPGGQKNEKLFFGSGTQLSVL.

The rearrangement uses TRBV29-1 and TRBJ1-4; D may be TRBD1 (6 bases). The CDR3 runs 12 residues. The V gene lost 7 bases and the J gene lost 6 bases, with 12 bases spanning the gap. Germline-derived CDR1 and CDR2 are SQVTM and ANQGSEA. The CDR3 here is CSATGTHEKLFF. The DNA of the CDR3 is TGCAGCGCCACAGGGACCCATGAAAAACTGTTTTTT. Drawing the rest from reference TRBV29-1 and TRBJ1-4, the complete variable domain is SAVISQKPSRDICQRGTSLTIQCQVDSQVTMMFWYRQQPGQSLTLIATANQGSEATYESGFVIDKFPISRPNLTFSTLTVSNMSPEDSSIYLCSATGTHEKLFFGSGTQLSVL.

This chain links TRBV11-2 with TRBJ1-4, with TRBD1 as a possible D gene (6 bases). Looked up from germline, CDR1 is SGHAT and CDR2 is FQNNGV. The ends were cut back, 5 bases at V and 6 bases at J, with 28 bases in the middle. The CDR3 sequence is 19 residues long. CDR3 bases: TGTGCCAGCAGCCAACTTATGGGAGGGACCCTAGGGGGTTATGAAAAACTGTTTTTT. It encodes CASSQLMGGTLGGYEKLFF. Based on the CDR3 plus reference TRBV11-2 and TRBJ1-4, the full variable domain is EAGVAQSPRYKIIEKRQSVAFWCNPISGHATLYWYQQILGQGPKLLIQFQNNGVVDDSQLPKDRFSAERLKGVDSTLKIQPAKLEDSAVYLCASSQLMGGTLGGYEKLFFGSGTQLSVL.

CDR3 DNA sequence: TGTGCCAGCAGGTCGTCCGGGACAGGGAAATCCGGCTACACCTTC. It specifies CASRSSGTGKSGYTF. The chain couples TRBV27 to TRBJ1-2; 9 bases are a match to TRBD1. Germline CDR1 is MNHEY and CDR2 is SMNVEV (reference sequence). There are 15 residues in the CDR3. The ends lost 6 bases at V and 8 bases at J; junction bases unmatched: 13.

The chain has TRBV10-2 and TRBJ2-5; D is possibly TRBD1 (6 bases). Germline-derived CDR1 and CDR2 are WSHSY and SAAADI. The ends were cut back, 3 bases at V and 6 bases at J, with 14 bases in the middle. The CDR3 extends over 14 amino acids. The DNA of the CDR3 is TGCGCCAGCAGTGACGGGTCTCAGGGGAAGACCCAGTACTTC. Its translation: CASSDGSQGKTQYF.

The chain recombines TRBV19 with TRBJ2-3; 12 bases fit TRBD2. The CDR3 covers 16 residues. V gave up 6 bases and J gave up 1 base; unmatched junction bases: 5. Germline V gene sequence: CDR1 LNHDA, CDR2 SQIVND (reference sequence). The DNA of the CDR3 is TGTGCCAGTAGGGAGCTAGCGGGGGGGGGCACAGATACGCAGTATTTT. Translating gives CASRELAGGGTDTQYF.

In its sample, this clone was seen once. The chain employs TRBV19 and TRBJ1-2; 9 bases are a match to TRBD1. CDR1 LNHDA and CDR2 SQIVND come from the germline V gene (reference sequence). The CDR3 has 14 residues. The V gene end was trimmed by 9 bases and the J gene end by 6 bases; junction bases not matched to a gene: 11. In DNA form, the CDR3 reads TGTGCCAGCGTCGGGACAGGGAATCAGAATGGCTACACCTTC. Translating it yields CASVGTGNQNGYTF.

This chain joins TRBV25-1 and TRBJ1-3; D uncertain. V lost 0 bases and J lost 3, with 9 bases in between. The CDR3 loop spans 15 amino acids. Germline loops: CDR1 MGHDK, CDR2 SYGVNS. CDR3 DNA sequence: TGTGCCAGCAGTGAATATACCGGGTTTGGAAACACCATATATTTT. It specifies CASSEYTGFGNTIYF.

This chain connects TRBV2 to TRBJ1-4, with a tentative D call TRBD1 (5 bases). Looked up from germline, CDR1 is SNHLY and CDR2 is FYNNEI. Trimming stripped 3 bases from V and 4 bases from J, with 12 bases between. CDR3 length: 15 residues. In DNA form, the CDR3 reads TGTGCCAGCAGTGAGGAGGGGCGTAATAATGAAAAACTGTTTTTT. Its protein is CASSEEGRNNEKLFF.

The chain uses TRBV27 and TRBJ2-1; TRBD1 agrees at 11 bases. The J segment lost 9 bases and the V segment lost 4 bases, leaving 8 bases of the junction unmatched. This CDR3 contains 15 residues. The germline gives CDR1 MNHEY, CDR2 SMNVEV (reference sequence). The DNA of the CDR3 is TGTGCCAGCAGTTCCCAGGGACAGGGGGGTCTTGAGCAGTTCTTC. It specifies CASSSQGQGGLEQFF.

This clone has a single count. The chain has TRBV2 and TRBJ2-7; possibly TRBD1 for D (5 bases). V was shortened by 3 bases and J by 7 bases, with 13 bases between the two germline ends. This CDR3 has 13 amino acids. CDR1 is SNHLY and CDR2 is FYNNEI in the germline V gene. The CDR3 here is CASSEDQGLEQYF. In DNA, the CDR3 is TGTGCCAGCAGTGAGGACCAGGGTTTAGAGCAGTACTTC. The full variable domain, its missing parts supplied by reference TRBV2 and TRBJ2-7, is EPEVTQTPSHQVTQMGQEVILRCVPISNHLYFYWYRQILGQKVEFLVSFYNNEISEKSEIFDDQFSVERPDGSNFTLKIRSTKLEDSAMYFCASSEDQGLEQYFGPGTRLTVT.

The chain links TRBV12-3 or TRBV12-4 to TRBJ2-7; D unresolved. V lost 6 bases and J 0 bases, leaving 9 bases between the germline ends. There are 13 residues in the CDR3. The CDR3: CASSRTSSYEQYF. The CDR3 DNA reads TGTGCCAGCAGCCGCACCAGCTCCTACGAGCAGTACTTC.

The V gene is TRBV10-3, the J gene TRBJ1-5, with 7 bases that match TRBD1. Per the germline V gene, CDR1 is ENHRY and CDR2 is SYGVKD. CDR3 length: 16 amino acids. V lost 0 bases to trimming and J lost 6 bases; unmatched junction nucleotides: 8. The CDR3 loop is CAISESGQGVSQPQHF. DNA for the CDR3: TGTGCCATCAGTGAGTCGGGGCAGGGGGTATCTCAGCCCCAGCATTTT.

CDR3 nucleotide sequence: TGTGCCAGCAGCTGGCAGGGTAACTATGGCTACACCTTC. Translated, it gives CASSWQGNYGYTF. This sequence joins TRBV7-6 and TRBJ1-2; D possibly corresponds to TRBD1 (5 bases). The CDR3 runs to 13 residues. The germline V and J ends were trimmed by 4 bases and 1 base, with 7 bases remaining between them. CDR1 and CDR2 from the germline V gene are SGHVS and FNYEAQ.

This clone was seen a handful of times. The genes are TRBV14 and TRBJ1-2; D is possibly TRBD1 (6 bases). V was shortened by 0 bases and J by 4 bases, with 12 bases between the two germline ends. The CDR3 runs 15 residues. Germline values: CDR1 SGHDN, CDR2 FVKESK. CDR3 nucleotide sequence: TGTGCCAGCAGCCAAGAGTTGGACAGCAGCTATGGCTACACCTTC. Translation: CASSQELDSSYGYTF. The entire variable domain, with the rest obtained from reference TRBV14 and TRBJ1-2, is as follows: EAGVTQFPSHSVIEKGQTVTLRCDPISGHDNLYWYRRVMGKEIKFLLHFVKESKQDESGMPNNRFLAERTGGTYSTLKVQPAELEDSGVYFCASSQELDSSYGYTFGSGTRLTVV.

A few counts support this clone. The chain uses TRBV11-3 and TRBJ1-1; 11 positions match TRBD1. The V segment lost 0 bases and the J segment 4 bases; nucleotides outside the gene matches: 1. Germline V gene lookup returns CDR1 SGHNT and CDR2 YENEEA. CDR3 size: 15 residues. The CDR3 DNA sequence: TGTGCCAGCAGCTTAGATGGGACAGGGGGCACTGAAGCTTTCTTT. Translated, it gives CASSLDGTGGTEAFF.